These 3 T cell receptor beta chains originate from one sample sequenced in a study of CD8 T cells in Susac syndrome. With random hexamers, reverse transcription was performed on about 0.5 to 1 ug of RNA. TCRdb passed the immunoSEQ multiplex PCR reads through MiXCR, listing each CDR3 protein once. The sample consists of some 150,000 distinct CDR3 sequences, about 95% of them appearing once. The sequenced sample consisted of CD8+ T cells from PBMCs. The receptors were gathered from a human donor with multiple sclerosis.

The rearrangement uses TRBV30 and TRBJ2-5; 7 bases match TRBD2. CDR3 length equals 13 residues. Per germline, CDR1 GTSNPN and CDR2 SVGIG (reference sequence). V shed 2 bases, J shed 7 bases, and the junction held 7 bases outside the gene matches. The CDR3 region is CAWSSTWEGTQYF. The CDR3 nucleotides are TGTGCCTGGAGTTCGACCTGGGAGGGGACCCAGTACTTC.

The CDR3 nucleotides are TGTGCCAGCAAAACCAGGGGGTTCAACTATGGCTACACCTTC. This encodes CASKTRGFNYGYTF. The rearrangement joins TRBV27 to TRBJ1-2; 7 bases fit TRBD1. The CDR3 consists of 14 residues. Germline V gives CDR1 MNHEY, CDR2 SMNVEV (reference sequence). With V trimmed by 7 bases and J by 2 bases, 7 bases remained unmatched.

The rearrangement uses TRBV15 and TRBJ1-6, with D tentatively TRBD1 (5 bases). This CDR3 is 14 amino acids long. CDR1 is LNHNV, CDR2 YYDKDF, per germline (reference sequence). The ends were cut back, 2 bases at V and 6 bases at J, with 8 bases in the middle. Written as DNA, the CDR3 is TGTGCCACCAGCAGAAGTGGGGCTAATTCACCCCTCCACTTT. Protein sequence: CATSRSGANSPLHF. The full variable domain, with the rest looked up from reference TRBV15 and TRBJ1-6, is DAMVIQNPRYQVTQFGKPVTLSCSQTLNHNVMYWYQQKSSQAPKLLFHYYDKDFNNEADTPDNFQSRRPNTSFCFLDIRSPGLGDTAMYLCATSRSGANSPLHFGNGTRLTVT.